Reported below is one T cell receptor beta chain. Germline-derived CDR1 and CDR2 are SGHRS and YFSETQ. The CDR3 has 16 residues. The V segment lost 1 base and the J segment 1 base; nucleotides outside the gene matches: 5. The data are from a study of blood T cell repertoires in COVID-19. Study at large: The United States, Italy and Spain were the sources of the acute and convalescent COVID-19 samples. Sources were T cells, B-cell-depleted T cells, or PBMCs; the material itself was cDNA or gDNA.

Per the original methods: Researchers report that nucleated cell counts were estimated from reference gene primer amplification. Generated by immunoSEQ multiplex PCR, the TCRdb table keeps only in-frame clones and is missing some. V and J calls and clone size are copied from that table; D and trimming were computed from the DNA. The sample shows about 100,000 clones, approximately 86% of them seen only once. V and J are TRBV5-1 and TRBJ2-7, with TRBD2 matching over 10 bases. The sequence was obtained from a man aged 60-69 years with acute or convalescent COVID-19. Sequencing was done on a sample of peripheral blood. The CDR3 DNA is TGCGCCAGCAGCTTGCTAGCGGGAGATAGGTCCTACGAGCAGTACTTC. Translation gives CASSLLAGDRSYEQYF.